Described below is a single T cell receptor beta chain sequence and its context. Antigen unknown. The data derive from a study of blood T cells in healthy people across ages. At the level of the study: Per two T cells, about one barcoded beta molecule was captured through template switching.

CDR3 size: 15 residues. The J segment lost 4 bases and the V segment lost 0 bases, leaving 4 bases of the junction unmatched. Looked up from germline, CDR1 is SGDLS and CDR2 is YYNGEE. Alongside a J-beta primer mix, a sample-barcoded 5' primer served in a second PCR lasting about 6 to 11 cycles. From the 5' RACE reads, TCRdb called clonotypes with MiXCR, one entry per CDR3 protein. The table shows about 680,000 distinct CDR3 sequences, with about half occurring only once. Study-wide findings and caveats: Unsorted PBMC input precluded a conclusive naive versus antigen-experienced comparison. Roughly linear declines in TCR beta diversity per million T cells occurred with age.

Sequenced sample: blood. This receptor was taken from a woman aged 60-75 years in good health. The chain carries TRBV9 and TRBJ1-2; 9 bases fit TRBD1. The CDR3 sequence is CASSVAGTGIYGYTF. The CDR3 nucleotides read TGTGCCAGCAGCGTAGCCGGGACAGGGATCTATGGCTACACCTTC. Full variable domain (remainder filled in from reference TRBV9 and TRBJ1-2): DSGVTQTPKHLITATGQRVTLRCSPRSGDLSVYWYQQSLDQGLQFLIQYYNGEERAKGNILERFSAQQFPDLHSELNLSSLELGDSALYFCASSVAGTGIYGYTFGSGTRLTVV.